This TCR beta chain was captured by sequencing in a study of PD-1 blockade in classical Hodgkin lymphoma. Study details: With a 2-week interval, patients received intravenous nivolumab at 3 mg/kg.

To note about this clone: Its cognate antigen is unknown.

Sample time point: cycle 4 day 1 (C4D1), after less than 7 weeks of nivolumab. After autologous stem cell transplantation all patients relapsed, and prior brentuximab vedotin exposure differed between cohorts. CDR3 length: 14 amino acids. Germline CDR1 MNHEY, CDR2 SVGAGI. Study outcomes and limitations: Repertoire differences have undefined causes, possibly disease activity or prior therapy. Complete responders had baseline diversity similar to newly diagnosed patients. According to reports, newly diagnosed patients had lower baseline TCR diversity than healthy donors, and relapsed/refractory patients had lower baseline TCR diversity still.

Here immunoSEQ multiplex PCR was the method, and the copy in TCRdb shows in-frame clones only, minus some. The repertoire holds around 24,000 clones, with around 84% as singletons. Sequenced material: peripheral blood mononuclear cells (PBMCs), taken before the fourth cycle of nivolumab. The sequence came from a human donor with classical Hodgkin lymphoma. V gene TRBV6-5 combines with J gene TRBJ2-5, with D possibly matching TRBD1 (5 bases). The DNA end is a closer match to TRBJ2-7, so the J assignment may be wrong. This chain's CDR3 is CASSLTVPGYEQYF. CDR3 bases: TGTGCCAGCAGTTTGACAGTGCCTGGGTACGAGCAGTACTTC.